This TCR beta chain is drawn from a study of shared clonotypes between healthy human individuals. Germline CDR1 is LNHDA and CDR2 is SQIVND (reference sequence). The CDR3 length is 15 residues. V was shortened by 6 bases and J by 3 bases, with 17 bases between the two germline ends. Study results and limitations: Clonotypes shared by all four sorted-subset donors had higher generation probabilities than non-shared clonotypes.

Profiling relied on immunoSEQ multiplex PCR, and the TCRdb table lists in-frame clones only, not all of them. The sample includes over 2 million clones, roughly 94% of them seen just once. The donors were adults (healthy and HIV-negative) with no recent acute infections or vaccinations. On this clone: The antigen is undetermined.

The source is a young man in good health. The sample comprised naive CD4+ T cells sorted from blood. Specified subset: CD45RA+ positively selected. The chain uses TRBV19 and TRBJ1-2; possible D gene TRBD1, 5 bases. The CDR3 DNA is TGTGCCAGTAGCCCGAAGGCAGGGTGGGACTATGGCTACACCTTC. Translating it yields CASSPKAGWDYGYTF.